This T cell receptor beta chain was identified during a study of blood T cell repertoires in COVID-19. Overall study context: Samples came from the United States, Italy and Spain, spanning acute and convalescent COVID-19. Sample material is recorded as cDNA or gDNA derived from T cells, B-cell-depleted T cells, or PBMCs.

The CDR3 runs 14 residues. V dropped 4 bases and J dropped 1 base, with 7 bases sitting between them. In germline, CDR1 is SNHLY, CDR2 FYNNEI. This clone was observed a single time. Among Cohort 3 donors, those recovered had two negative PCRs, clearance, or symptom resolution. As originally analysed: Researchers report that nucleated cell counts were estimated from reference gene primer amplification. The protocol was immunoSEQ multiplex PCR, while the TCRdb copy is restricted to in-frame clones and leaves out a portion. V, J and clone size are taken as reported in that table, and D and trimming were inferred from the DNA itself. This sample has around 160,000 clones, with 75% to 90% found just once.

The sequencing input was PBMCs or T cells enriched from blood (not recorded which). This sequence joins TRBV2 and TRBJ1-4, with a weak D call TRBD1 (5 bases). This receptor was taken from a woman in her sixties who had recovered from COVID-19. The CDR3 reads CASSVQGTNEKLFF. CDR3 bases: TGTGCCAGCAGTGTTCAGGGAACTAATGAAAAACTGTTTTTT.